The entry below gives a single T cell receptor (beta chain) sequence along with its context. The sample is drawn from a study of T cell changes during pregnancy in multiple sclerosis. Clones were sequenced by immunoSEQ multiplex PCR, and TCRdb holds only the in-frame ones, with some missing. Among just over 50,000 clones listed, roughly 94% were seen once. The V gene's germline CDR1 is SEHNR and CDR2 FQNEAQ (reference sequence). J was trimmed by 2 bases and V by 3 bases; bases with no gene match: 5. The CDR3 is 15 residues long. This specimen consisted of CD4+ T cells from peripheral blood mononuclear cells, obtained in the second trimester of pregnancy. This chain uses TRBV7-9 with TRBJ1-2; 8 nucleotides line up with TRBD1. The source is a female donor with multiple sclerosis, enrolled in a pregnancy study. The CDR3 spells CASSFGTGLNYGYTF. Written as DNA, the CDR3 is TGTGCCAGCAGCTTCGGGACAGGACTAAACTATGGCTACACCTTC.